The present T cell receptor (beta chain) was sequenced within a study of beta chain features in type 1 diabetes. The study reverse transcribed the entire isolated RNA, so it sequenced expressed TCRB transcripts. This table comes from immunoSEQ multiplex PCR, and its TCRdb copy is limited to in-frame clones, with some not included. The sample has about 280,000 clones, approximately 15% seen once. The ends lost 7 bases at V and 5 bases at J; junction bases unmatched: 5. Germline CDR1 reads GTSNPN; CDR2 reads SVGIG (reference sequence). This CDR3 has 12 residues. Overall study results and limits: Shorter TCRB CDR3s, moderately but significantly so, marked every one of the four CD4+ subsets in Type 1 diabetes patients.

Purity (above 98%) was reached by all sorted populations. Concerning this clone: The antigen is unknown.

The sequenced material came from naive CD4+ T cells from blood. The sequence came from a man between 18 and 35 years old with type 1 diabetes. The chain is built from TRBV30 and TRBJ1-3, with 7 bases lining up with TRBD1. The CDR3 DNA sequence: TGTGCCTACGGCAGGGGGAGAAACACCATATATTTT. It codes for CAYGRGRNTIYF.